These 27 T cell receptor beta chains came from one sample sequenced in a study of blood T cells in healthy people across ages (dated by TCRdb to between 2014 and 2017). The library was generated by 5' RACE. This sample was sequenced with an Illumina HiSeq 2500. A second PCR of roughly 7 to 11 cycles was performed with a sample-barcoded 5' primer and a J-beta primer mix. The raw public reads went through TCRdb reprocessing: fastp at Q25, MiXCR clone calling, in-frame beta chains kept. Entries are consolidated by CDR3 protein sequence, retaining the most common genes and DNA. The sample records about 1.4 million distinct CDR3 sequences, almost 60% of which are singletons. The leading ten clones occupy 6.5% to 8.5% of the sample. The sample comprised blood. The receptors stem from a man aged 18-30 years in good health.

This chain connects TRBV4-1 to TRBJ2-1, with 10 positions matching TRBD2. CDR1 and CDR2 from the germline V gene are MGHRA and YSYEKL. With V trimmed by 1 base and J by 7 bases, 7 bases remained unmatched. The CDR3 runs 16 residues. The CDR3 nucleotides are TGCGCCAGCAGCCAAGTCCAAGCGGGGGGGCGTAATGAGCAGTTCTTC. Its protein is CASSQVQAGGRNEQFF.

The CDR3 bases are TGTGCCAGCAGTTGGGGGGGGACAGGGGTCCCAGATACGCAGTATTTT. Protein product: CASSWGGTGVPDTQYF. The chain links TRBV6-2 or TRBV6-3 to TRBJ2-3, with 10 nucleotides matching TRBD1. Germline V CDR1 and CDR2: MNHEY, SVGEGT. The CDR3 has 16 amino acids. With 4 bases clipped from V and 4 bases from J, the junction kept 8 bases outside the gene matches.

The chain couples TRBV4-1 to TRBJ2-5; 9 bases line up with TRBD2. Trimming took 6 bases from V and 11 from J; bases not matched to a gene: 16. CDR1 MGHRA and CDR2 YSYEKL come from the germline V gene. This CDR3 is built from 15 residues. The CDR3 bases are TGCGCCAGCAGACACGTTAGCGGGAGAGTGGAAGAGCAGTACTTC. This gives the protein CASRHVSGRVEEQYF.

Details on this clonotype: One base away lies a much larger clone, so this may be a sequencing read error. The V call is TRBV4-3, the J call TRBJ1-5; D unclear. CDR3 length equals 13 residues. Germline CDR1 and CDR2: LGHNA and YSLEER. CDR3 sequence reads: CASSQYSNQPRHF. DNA of the CDR3: TGCGCCAGCAGCCAATATAGCAATCAGCCCCGGCATTTT.

The CDR3 DNA reads TGTGCCAGCAGCCAAGATCTTGAAGGGGGCACTGAAGCTTTCTTT. This codes for CASSQDLEGGTEAFF. The chain has TRBV4-2 and TRBJ1-1, with D perhaps matching TRBD1 (6 bases). The CDR3 runs to 15 residues. The V gene lost 0 bases and the J gene lost 4 bases, with 12 bases spanning the gap. From germline, CDR1 is LGHNA and CDR2 YNFKEQ.

This sequence joins TRBV4-1 and TRBJ2-2; 7 positions agree with TRBD1. Trimming took 4 bases from V and 1 from J; bases not matched to a gene: 3. This CDR3 is built from 15 residues. CDR1 is MGHRA and CDR2 is YSYEKL in the germline V gene. This CDR3 is CASSPGQMNTGELFF. CDR3 sequence (DNA): TGCGCCAGCAGCCCGGGACAGATGAACACCGGGGAGCTGTTTTTT.

The chain carries TRBV7-9 and TRBJ2-1; D possibly corresponds to TRBD1 (5 bases). The CDR3 is 19 amino acids. CDR1 is SEHNR, CDR2 FQNEAQ, per germline (reference sequence). V was clipped by 1 base and J by 0 bases, with 19 bases between them. The chain's CDR3 is CASSLVLVWRQSSYNEQFF. The CDR3 DNA is TGTGCCAGCAGCTTAGTCCTAGTATGGCGACAGAGCTCCTACAATGAGCAGTTCTTC.

The CDR3 is CASRGPFSTSGFTDTQYF. As DNA, the CDR3 is TGTGCCAGCAGGGGCCCCTTCTCGACTAGCGGGTTCACAGATACGCAGTATTTT. This rearrangement joins TRBV6-1 to TRBJ2-3; TRBD2 aligns across 10 bases. This CDR3 contains 18 residues. The V segment lost 6 bases and the J segment 2 bases; nucleotides outside the gene matches: 14. Germline assignment: CDR1 MNHNS and CDR2 SASEGT.

This clonotype was observed a handful of times. DNA of the CDR3: TGCGCCAGCAGCTTGCCCGAAGAAGAGACCCAGTACTTC. Translation gives CASSLPEEETQYF. V gene TRBV5-1 combines with J gene TRBJ2-5, with D unclear. The CDR3 runs 13 residues. Trimming pared 1 base from V and 3 bases from J, leaving 7 bases between. Germline assignment: CDR1 SGHRS and CDR2 YFSETQ.

The chain recombines TRBV20-1 with TRBJ2-1, with a possible D match to TRBD1 (6 bases). Trimming left V 3 bases short and J 8 bases short, with 20 bases between. CDR3 length: 15 residues. The germline V gene has CDR1 DFQATT and CDR2 SNEGSKA (reference sequence). Here the CDR3 DNA reads TGCAGTGCTAGGGGGGCCGCCTCCTTGACGTATGAGCAGTTCTTC. This encodes CSARGAASLTYEQFF.

This clonotype was picked up a small number of times. V is TRBV6-6 and J is TRBJ1-1; a weak D match, TRBD1 (5 bases). Trimming shortened V by 0 bases and J by 1 base, and 9 bases separated the two germline ends. The V gene's germline CDR1 is MNHNY and CDR2 SVGAGI (reference sequence). This CDR3 is built from 15 residues. CDR3 nucleotides: TGTGCCAGCAGTTACTCGCAACAGGCGAACACTGAAGCTTTCTTT. Encoded protein: CASSYSQQANTEAFF.

The gene calls are TRBV12-3 or TRBV12-4 and TRBJ2-1; D gene ambiguous. The V and J ends lost 7 bases and 5 bases respectively, with 9 bases between them. This CDR3 comprises 12 residues. CDR3 protein: CASTGVNNEQFF. The DNA for the CDR3 is TGTGCCAGCACTGGGGTAAACAATGAGCAGTTCTTC.

In regard to this clonotype: At one end, the junction sequence differs from germline, possibly due to a read error. In DNA, the CDR3 is TGTGTCAGCAGCCAAGCAGGGGGCAATCAGCCCCAGCATTTT. Residues: CVSSQAGGNQPQHF. The rearrangement links TRBV3-1 to TRBJ1-5, with D perhaps TRBD1 (6 bases). The CDR3 is made up of 14 amino acids. In germline, CDR1 is LGHDT, CDR2 YNNKEL (reference sequence).

CDR3 DNA: TGTGCCAGCAGCTTAGAACGCCTTACTTCCTACGAGCAGTACTTC. This sequence encodes CASSLERLTSYEQYF. V is TRBV7-9 and J is TRBJ2-7; D uncertain. V lost 1 base, J lost 1 base, and 11 bases lay in between. This CDR3 region has 15 residues. Germline CDR1 SEHNR, CDR2 FQNEAQ (reference sequence).

V usage is TRBV20-1 and J usage is TRBJ1-5; tentative D call: TRBD1 (6 bases). The CDR3 totals 14 residues. The V and J ends lost 0 bases and 8 bases respectively, with 14 bases between them. Looked up from germline, CDR1 is DFQATT and CDR2 is SNEGSKA (reference sequence). The CDR3: CSARDNRVRKPQHF. The DNA for the CDR3 is TGCAGTGCTAGAGATAACAGGGTCAGGAAGCCCCAGCATTTT.

This clonotype was seen more than once but under ten times. The chain couples TRBV3-1 to TRBJ2-4; no clear D gene. Per germline, CDR1 LGHDT and CDR2 YNNKEL (reference sequence). V lost 8 bases and J 6 bases, leaving 20 bases between the germline ends. The CDR3 sequence is 15 residues long. CDR3 DNA sequence: TGTGCCAGCGCTAGTCGGTGGGGTCCGGGAAACATTCAGTACTTC. It specifies CASASRWGPGNIQYF.

The chain is built from TRBV3-1 and TRBJ2-1; 7 bases match TRBD2. The CDR3 runs 14 residues. Per germline, CDR1 LGHDT and CDR2 YNNKEL (reference sequence). V was clipped by 8 bases and J by 10 bases; unmatched bases: 14. The CDR3 nucleotides read TGTGCCAGCCACGAAGCCGGTCTCGGGAGGGAGCAGTTCTTC. Its translation is CASHEAGLGREQFF.

In its sample, this clonotype was seen a few times. This rearrangement joins TRBV5-5 to TRBJ2-7; D is undetermined. CDR1 is SGHKS and CDR2 is YYEKEE in the germline V gene (reference sequence). The germline V and J ends were trimmed by 0 bases and 2 bases, with 12 bases remaining between them. The CDR3 totals 15 residues. In nucleotides, the CDR3 is TGTGCCAGCAGCTTGGTAGGTGACACAACCTACGAGCAGTACTTC. This encodes CASSLVGDTTYEQYF.

The chain employs TRBV20-1 and TRBJ2-3; no clear D gene. Germline-derived CDR1 and CDR2 are DFQATT and SNEGSKA (reference sequence). CDR3 length: 11 amino acids. The V gene lost 6 bases and the J gene lost 10 bases, with 14 bases spanning the gap. CDR3 region: CSATPSGAQYF. As DNA, the CDR3 is TGCAGTGCAACACCGTCAGGTGCGCAGTATTTT.

The sample holds one count of this clonotype. The rearrangement links TRBV5-8 to TRBJ2-1; TRBD1 is a possible D gene (6 bases). CDR1 and CDR2 (germline): SGHTS, YDEGEE. This CDR3 has 17 residues. V lost 0 bases and J lost 3, with 16 bases in between. The CDR3 DNA reads as TGTGCCAGCAGCTTGGCCGTTCCAAAAGGGGGCTACAATGAGCAGTTCTTC. Protein: CASSLAVPKGGYNEQFF.

CDR3 sequence (DNA): TGCGCCAGCAGCTTTAGGACTAGCGGGCCCCTCACCTACAATGAGCAGTTCTTC. Translated: CASSFRTSGPLTYNEQFF. This chain connects TRBV5-1 to TRBJ2-1; 11 bases are shared with TRBD2. After removal of 2 bases from V and 2 bases from J, the junction contained 9 bases not matched to a gene. Germline CDR1 and CDR2: SGHRS and YFSETQ. The CDR3 covers 18 residues.

The J gene is TRBJ2-2, the V gene TRBV24-1, with D possibly TRBD1 on 5 matching bases. The CDR3 loop spans 13 amino acids. Trimming cost V 8 bases and J 2 bases, with 8 bases left between them. Germline CDR1 and CDR2: KGHDR and SFDVKD. The CDR3 reads CATKGPNTGELFF. The CDR3 DNA sequence: TGTGCCACCAAGGGGCCTAACACCGGGGAGCTGTTTTTT.

This sequence joins TRBV10-3 and TRBJ2-3; 10 bases are shared with TRBD1. Germline CDR1 is ENHRY and CDR2 is SYGVKD. V trimming: 5 bases; J trimming: 3 bases; junction bases outside the gene matches: 5. There are 15 residues in the CDR3. The CDR3 sequence is CAISFGQGDTDTQYF. The DNA for the CDR3 is TGTGCCATCAGTTTCGGACAGGGGGATACAGATACGCAGTATTTT.

V and J are TRBV7-7 and TRBJ2-3; TRBD2 aligns across 14 bases. V dropped 5 bases and J dropped 5; count of bases not matched to a gene: 3. The CDR3 is made up of 15 amino acids. Germline CDR1 and CDR2: SSHAT and FNYEAQ (reference sequence). The CDR3, as DNA: TGTGCCAGCAGCCACGGACTAGCGGGAGGAGATACGCAGTATTTT. Amino acids: CASSHGLAGGDTQYF.

The V and J genes are TRBV10-3 and TRBJ2-4; D call uncertain. TRBJ2-7 explains the end of the DNA better; the J call may be wrong. From germline, CDR1 is ENHRY and CDR2 SYGVKD. This CDR3 has 15 amino acids. The CDR3 spells CAISEPPHTVYEQYF. For the CDR3, the DNA is TGTGCCATCAGTGAGCCCCCCCACACAGTCTACGAGCAGTACTTC.

The CDR3 spells CASKESGFTDTQYF. Here the CDR3 DNA reads TGTGCCAGCAAAGAATCAGGGTTTACAGATACGCAGTATTTT. The chain employs TRBV28 and TRBJ2-3; TRBD1 might be the D (5 bases). Between the trimmed V and J ends, which lost 7 bases and 3 bases, there was a span of 14 bases. Germline V CDR1 and CDR2: MDHEN, SYDVKM. CDR3 length: 14 amino acids. Drawing the rest from reference TRBV28 and TRBJ2-3, the complete variable domain is DVKVTQSSRYLVKRTGEKVFLECVQDMDHENMFWYRQDPGLGLRLIYFSYDVKMKEKGDIPEGYSVSREKKERFSLILESASTNQTSMYLCASKESGFTDTQYFGPGTRLTVL.

The rearrangement links TRBV7-6 to TRBJ2-7, with D maybe TRBD2 (6 bases). The CDR3 is 17 amino acids. V shed 1 base and J shed 3 bases, with 19 bases lying between them. From germline, CDR1 is SGHVS and CDR2 FNYEAQ. CDR3 bases: TGTGCCAGCAGCTTAGGCCCAGTTTTAGCGGAGGGCTACGAGCAGTACTTC. Translation: CASSLGPVLAEGYEQYF.